The 20 T cell receptor beta chains below come from one sample, sequenced in a study of T cells in localized non-small cell lung cancer. The protocol was immunoSEQ multiplex PCR, while the TCRdb copy is restricted to in-frame clones and leaves out a portion. The table lists under 20,000 clones, about 91% of them singletons, with roughly 29% in the top ten. Material: peripheral blood, obtained before any cancer treatment. All receptors derive from an older female donor with stage III squamous cell lung carcinoma.

The sample holds one count of this clone. This sequence joins TRBV5-6 and TRBJ2-7; maybe TRBD1 (6 bases). Per germline, CDR1 SGHDT and CDR2 YYEEEE. The CDR3 has 15 residues. V was shortened by 2 bases and J by 1 base, with 13 bases between the two germline ends. In DNA, the CDR3 is TGTGCCAGCAGCTTCGTCGACAGGATTTCCTACGAGCAGTACTTC. This codes for CASSFVDRISYEQYF. Complete variable domain (other parts from reference TRBV5-6 and TRBJ2-7): DAGVTQSPTHLIKTRGQQVTLRCSPKSGHDTVSWYQQALGQGPQFIFQYYEEEERQRGNFPDRFSGHQFPNYSSELNVNALLLGDSALYLCASSFVDRISYEQYFGPGTRLTVT.

This clone came up a few times. The chain couples TRBV5-1 to TRBJ2-7; weak D call: TRBD2 (6 bases). Trimming removed 4 bases at V and 0 bases at J, with 17 bases between. The CDR3 extends over 16 amino acids. Germline CDR1 is SGHRS and CDR2 is YFSETQ. The CDR3 here is CASSPRKSSGSYEQYF. The CDR3 nucleotides are TGCGCCAGCAGCCCAAGAAAGAGTAGCGGCTCCTACGAGCAGTACTTC.

This chain uses TRBV7-3 with TRBJ2-1, with D perhaps TRBD2 (5 bases). The V gene lost 11 bases and the J gene lost 5 bases, with 16 bases spanning the gap. The CDR3 runs to 13 residues. Looked up from germline, CDR1 is SGHTA and CDR2 is FQGTGA. The CDR3 region has the DNA TGTGCCTCCGGGGAGAGGGATAACAATGAGCAGTTCTTC. Its protein is CASGERDNNEQFF.

This clone came up a few times. V is TRBV2 and J is TRBJ2-4; D is possibly TRBD1 (6 bases). The CDR3 length is 12 residues. Germline CDR1 reads SNHLY; CDR2 reads FYNNEI. V gave up 5 bases and J gave up 7 bases, with 9 bases separating them. Here the CDR3 reads CASSYTGNIQYF. In DNA, the CDR3 is TGTGCCAGCAGTTATACAGGGAACATTCAGTACTTC.

This chain uses TRBV19 with TRBJ1-1; D is undetermined. V was pared by 6 bases and J by 8 bases, with 16 bases between. The CDR3 length is 13 residues. Per germline, CDR1 LNHDA and CDR2 SQIVND (reference sequence). CDR3 protein: CASSNDIRAEAFF. The CDR3 nucleotides are TGTGCCAGTAGCAACGACATTAGAGCAGAAGCTTTCTTT.

V and J are TRBV19 and TRBJ2-2; 7 positions match TRBD2. CDR3 length: 14 residues. With 5 bases clipped from V and 7 bases from J, the junction kept 7 bases outside the gene matches. The germline gives CDR1 LNHDA, CDR2 SQIVND (reference sequence). The CDR3 here is CASSRREQVGELFF. Written as DNA, the CDR3 is TGTGCCAGTAGTCGGCGGGAGCAGGTCGGGGAGCTGTTTTTT. The entire variable domain, with the rest obtained from reference TRBV19 and TRBJ2-2, is as follows: DGGITQSPKYLFRKEGQNVTLSCEQNLNHDAMYWYRQDPGQGLRLIYYSQIVNDFQKGDIAEGYSVSREKKESFPLTVTSAQKNPTAFYLCASSRREQVGELFFGEGSRLTVL.

CDR3 amino acids: CASILSGTTYNEQFF. CDR3 DNA: TGTGCCAGTATCTTGAGCGGGACTACGTACAATGAGCAGTTCTTC. The chain recombines TRBV6-1 with TRBJ2-1; TRBD2 matches at 7 bases. J lost 4 bases, V lost 9 bases, and 12 bases had no gene match. The length of the CDR3 is 15 residues. Germline CDR1 MNHNS, CDR2 SASEGT.

The chain employs TRBV30 and TRBJ2-1; maybe TRBD1 (5 bases). V was shortened by 3 bases and J by 3 bases, with 15 bases between the two germline ends. CDR1 is GTSNPN, CDR2 SVGIG, per germline (reference sequence). This CDR3 has 15 amino acids. The CDR3 reads CAWRPQGNIYNEQFF. CDR3 coding DNA: TGTGCCTGGAGGCCCCAGGGCAACATCTACAATGAGCAGTTCTTC.

This clone was counted once. The chain couples TRBV2 to TRBJ1-2; 7 nucleotides line up with TRBD1. After removal of 5 bases from V and 7 bases from J, the junction contained 4 bases not matched to a gene. The CDR3 totals 12 residues. In germline, CDR1 is SNHLY, CDR2 FYNNEI. CDR3 loop: CASSRDSSGYTF. The CDR3 region has the DNA TGTGCCAGCAGTCGGGACAGTTCTGGCTACACCTTC.

The CDR3 nucleotides read TGTGCCAGCAGCCACAGGGTTGACTATGGCTACACCTTC. It yields the protein CASSHRVDYGYTF. This chain links TRBV7-2 with TRBJ1-2, with a tentative D call TRBD1 (6 bases). V was shortened by 5 bases and J by 3 bases, with 10 bases between the two germline ends. CDR1 is SGHTA and CDR2 is FQGNSA in the germline V gene. The CDR3 has 13 amino acids.

Only one count was recorded for this clone. This chain joins TRBV6-1 and TRBJ1-1; 8 bases are a match to TRBD1. The CDR3 totals 13 residues. CDR1 and CDR2 from the germline V gene are MNHNS and SASEGT. Trimming took 2 bases from V and 8 from J; bases not matched to a gene: 4. The CDR3, as DNA: TGTGCCAGCAGTGAAACCGACAGGGGCGAAGCTTTCTTT. It codes for CASSETDRGEAFF.

This chain connects TRBV11-3 to TRBJ2-1, with 11 positions matching TRBD1. The CDR3 length is 15 residues. Germline CDR1 SGHNT, CDR2 YENEEA. With 5 bases clipped from V and 2 bases from J, the junction kept 2 bases outside the gene matches. CDR3 residues: CASSRTGGTYNEQFF. The CDR3 bases are TGTGCCAGCAGCAGGACAGGGGGCACCTACAATGAGCAGTTCTTC.

The chain employs TRBV4-3 and TRBJ2-1; 13 bases agree with TRBD2. CDR3 length: 15 amino acids. Germline V CDR1 and CDR2: LGHNA, YSLEER. J was trimmed by 7 bases and V by 4 bases; bases with no gene match: 4. CDR3 nucleotide sequence: TGCGCCAGCAGCCGGACTAGCGGGAGTCTGAATGAGCAGTTCTTC. Encoded protein: CASSRTSGSLNEQFF.

This clone is large in the sample. This sequence joins TRBV19 and TRBJ2-2, with 9 positions matching TRBD1. CDR1 is LNHDA, CDR2 SQIVND, per germline (reference sequence). This CDR3 comprises 16 residues. J lost 5 bases, V lost 9 bases, and 13 bases had no gene match. CDR3 nucleotide sequence: TGTGCCAGGAGATTGAATCGGGACAGGGCGACCGGGGAGCTGTTTTTT. Translating gives CARRLNRDRATGELFF.

The chain employs TRBV7-9 and TRBJ1-1; D unclear. The germline V gene encodes CDR1 SEHNR and CDR2 FQNEAQ (reference sequence). Trimming pared 8 bases from V and 4 bases from J, leaving 8 bases between. The CDR3 consists of 11 residues. The CDR3 is CASLWGTEAFF. The CDR3 coding sequence is TGTGCCAGCCTTTGGGGCACTGAAGCTTTCTTT. Based on the CDR3 plus reference TRBV7-9 and TRBJ1-1, the full variable domain is DTGVSQNPRHKITKRGQNVTFRCDPISEHNRLYWYRQTLGQGPEFLTYFQNEAQLEKSRLLSDRFSAERPKGSFSTLEIQRTEQGDSAMYLCASLWGTEAFFGQGTRLTVV.

The rearrangement links TRBV20-1 to TRBJ2-3; D not resolved. The germline V gene has CDR1 DFQATT and CDR2 SNEGSKA (reference sequence). The CDR3 totals 11 residues. With 6 bases removed from V and 3 bases from J, the gap between germline ends came to 7 bases. Here the CDR3 DNA reads TGCAGTGCGGCGACGACAGATACGCAGTATTTT. Translation gives CSAATTDTQYF.

The sample holds a few counts of this clone. The gene calls are TRBV30 and TRBJ1-2; tentative D call: TRBD1 (5 bases). There are 15 residues in the CDR3. V lost 0 bases, J lost 1 base, and 12 bases lay in between. The germline gives CDR1 GTSNPN, CDR2 SVGIG (reference sequence). CDR3 in DNA: TGTGCCTGGAGTGTTCGAGGGGCGGGTAACTATGGCTACACCTTC. Its protein product is CAWSVRGAGNYGYTF.

The gene calls are TRBV6-6 and TRBJ2-5; the match to TRBD2 covers 8 bases. V trimming: 2 bases; J trimming: 2 bases; junction bases outside the gene matches: 4. CDR1 is MNHNY and CDR2 is SVGAGI in the germline V gene (reference sequence). The CDR3 runs 15 residues. CDR3 amino acids: CASSYSAGGQETQYF. CDR3 coding DNA: TGTGCCAGCAGTTACAGCGCGGGGGGACAAGAGACCCAGTACTTC.

The genes are TRBV29-1 and TRBJ1-1; D call uncertain. CDR3 length equals 13 residues. Germline V gives CDR1 SQVTM, CDR2 ANQGSEA. Trimming pared 5 bases from V and 0 bases from J, leaving 10 bases between. Here the CDR3 DNA reads TGCAGCGTTTTTACAACGGTGAACACTGAAGCTTTCTTT. This encodes CSVFTTVNTEAFF.

J is TRBJ2-1 and V is TRBV28; tentatively, D is TRBD1 (7 bases). V was shortened by 2 bases and J by 5 bases, with 13 bases between the two germline ends. CDR3 length equals 15 residues. Germline-derived CDR1 and CDR2 are MDHEN and SYDVKM. The CDR3 region has the DNA TGTGCCAGCAGTTTACCCAGGGGGGAGGACAATGAGCAGTTCTTC. This translates into CASSLPRGEDNEQFF.